The TCR beta chain described here comes from a study of blood T cell repertoires in COVID-19 (dated by TCRdb to the early 2020s). A note on the overall study: The collaborator samples originated in the United States, Italy and Spain and spanned the acute and convalescent phases of COVID-19. The prospective study material was composed of cDNA or gDNA derived from T cells, B-cell-depleted T cells, or PBMCs. The sample metadata nearly always contained a de-identified subject ID, COVID-19 status, age in years and sex. Subjects who had been exposed to COVID-19, were actively infected with it, or had recovered from it provided the deeply sampled blood TCRbeta repertoires that made up the dataset. Samples came from the ongoing ImmuneRACE study (first 160 participants) plus 1,254 subjects from 6 global collaborators. Where HLA class I and class II types were available, the types were taken from metadata supplied by the sample provider, not from assay-based typing. A freely available public database, intended as a resource for researchers studying the immune response to SARS-CoV-2, is where the repertoires were released.

TCRbeta CDR3 regions were amplified from genomic DNA using the immunoSEQ Assay, a bias-controlled multiplex PCR. In the authors' own workflow: Nucleated cell counts per sample were estimated from amplification of reference gene primers within the assay. To quantify the absolute abundance of each unique TCRbeta CDR3 rearrangement, sequence reads were collapsed and filtered. For each sample, productive Simpson clonality was calculated by taking the square root of Simpson's diversity index across productive rearrangements. Sourced from immuneACCESS, this table was stored by TCRdb with only in-frame sequences that have V and J called. A share of the clones is absent; for the studies checked, an unresolved V gene accounts for under half, and the remainder has no known explanation. V and J calls and clone size are as listed in that table; D and trimming were resolved from the DNA. Here the sample has roughly 97,000 clones; approximately 80% occur a single time. Of the sample, more than 6.5% is held by the ten largest clones.

For this chain, trimming is 6 bases at the V end and 0 bases at the J end, and the number of junction bases without a gene match is 7. Sequences MNHEY (CDR1) and SMNVEV (CDR2) are obtained from the germline V gene (reference sequence). The CDR3, cysteine through phenylalanine, is 15 amino acids long. Solely the CDR3 DNA is kept, with 45 bases framed from the first base. To note about this clone: Which antigen it targets is not known. Base quality data are lacking; no much larger clone is found one base away.

Overall study results and their limits: The quantity of clinical and demographic metadata differed by source and by participant and was supplied without curation.

The collaborating institutions used their own protocols to collect whole blood in K2EDTA tubes. For TCRbeta analysis, collaborators shipped samples as frozen whole blood, isolated PBMCs, or DNA extracted from either of those sample types. This clonotype was obtained from a man aged 70 or older with acute or convalescent COVID-19. This chain joins TRBV27 to TRBJ2-7; 8 central nucleotides agree with TRBD2. Sequencing used peripheral blood. In nucleotides, the sequence is TGTGCCAGCAGCCAGGAGGGGACTAGCTCCTACGAGCAGTACTTC. Its translation reads: CASSQEGTSSYEQYF.